The T cell receptor (beta chain) under discussion was sequenced for a study of blood T cell repertoires in COVID-19. Study-level background: Whether acute or convalescent, the COVID-19 samples came from the United States, Italy and Spain. Sample material is recorded as cDNA or gDNA derived from T cells, B-cell-depleted T cells, or PBMCs.

In the source study's methods: Amplified reference gene primers provided the basis for estimating nucleated cell counts. The repertoire was sequenced with immunoSEQ multiplex PCR; TCRdb's copy has only in-frame clones and lacks some. V, J and clone size were drawn from that table, and D and trimming were deduced from the DNA. This table holds 200,000 to 250,000 clones, 70% to 90% found once. The CDR3 sequence is 15 residues long. CDR1 is MDHEN and CDR2 is SYDVKM in the germline V gene. V shed 4 bases and J shed 6 bases, with 16 bases lying between them. The sequencing input was peripheral blood. The receptor was derived from a middle-aged man who had recovered from COVID-19. This sequence joins TRBV28 and TRBJ1-5; D gene uncertain. The CDR3 DNA sequence: TGTGCCAGCAGTTACCGAGGGTCTAGCGGTCAGCCCCAGCATTTT. It translates to CASSYRGSSGQPQHF.